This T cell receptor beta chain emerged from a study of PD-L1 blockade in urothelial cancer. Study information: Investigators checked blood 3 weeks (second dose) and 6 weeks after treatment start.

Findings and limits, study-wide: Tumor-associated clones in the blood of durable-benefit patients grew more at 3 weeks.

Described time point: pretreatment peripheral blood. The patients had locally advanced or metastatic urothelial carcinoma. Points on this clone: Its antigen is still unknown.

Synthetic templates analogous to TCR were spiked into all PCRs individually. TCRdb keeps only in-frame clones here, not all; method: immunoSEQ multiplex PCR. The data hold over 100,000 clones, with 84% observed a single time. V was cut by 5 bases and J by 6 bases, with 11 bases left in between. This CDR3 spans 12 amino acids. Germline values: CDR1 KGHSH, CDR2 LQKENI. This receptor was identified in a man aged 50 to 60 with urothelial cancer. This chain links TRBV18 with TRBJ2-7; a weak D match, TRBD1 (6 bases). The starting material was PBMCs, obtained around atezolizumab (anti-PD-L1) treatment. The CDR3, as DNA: TGTGCCAGCTCAAAGGGGGTCCTCGAGCAGTACTTC. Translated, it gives CASSKGVLEQYF. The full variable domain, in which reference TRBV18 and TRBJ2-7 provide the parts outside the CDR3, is NAGVMQNPRHLVRRRGQEARLRCSPMKGHSHVYWYRQLPEEGLKFMVYLQKENIIDESGMPKERFSAEFPKEGPSILRIQQVVRGDSAAYFCASSKGVLEQYFGPGTRLTVT.